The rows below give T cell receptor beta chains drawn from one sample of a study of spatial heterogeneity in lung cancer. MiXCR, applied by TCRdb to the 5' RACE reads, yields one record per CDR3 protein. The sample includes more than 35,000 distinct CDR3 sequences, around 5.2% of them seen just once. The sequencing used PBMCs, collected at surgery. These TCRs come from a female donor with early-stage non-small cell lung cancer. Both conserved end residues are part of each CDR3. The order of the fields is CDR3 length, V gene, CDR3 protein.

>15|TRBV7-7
CASSLQSGSDEKLFF
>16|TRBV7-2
CASSLLGVQSNQPQHF
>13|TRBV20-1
CSPRLAGDNEQFF
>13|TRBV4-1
CASSQGSTYEQYF
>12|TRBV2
CASSEGRDTQYF
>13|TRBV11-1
CASSSPLYTEAFF
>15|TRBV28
CASSFSFGRSYGYTF
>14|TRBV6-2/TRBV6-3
CASSLGGNSFEQYF
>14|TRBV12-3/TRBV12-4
CASRGPQDTDTQYF
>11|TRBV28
CASQGDHEQYF
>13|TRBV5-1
CASSTGANSPLHF
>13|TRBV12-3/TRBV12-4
CATKKVDSTEAFF
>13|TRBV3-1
CASSRDSPYGYTF
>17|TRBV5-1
CASSSIAGSSGANVLTF
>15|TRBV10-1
CASSGSTSGGAEQFF
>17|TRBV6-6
CASSYFRGQLLSYGYTF
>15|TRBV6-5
CASSLPGTTTGELFF
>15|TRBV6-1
CASSRTGEDNQPQHF
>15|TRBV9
CASSVAGTVEETQYF
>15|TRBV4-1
CASSQPGQRLYEQYF
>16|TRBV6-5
CASSPGTGDRNQPQHF
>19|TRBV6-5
CASSYSSGRGLGYQETQYF
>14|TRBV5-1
CASRLTGTVDEQFF
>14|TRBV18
CASSLTGGSQPQHF
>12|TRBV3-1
CASRENNEKLFF
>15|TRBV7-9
CASSLAPSGNYEQYF
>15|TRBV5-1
CASSLEVAGTYEQYF
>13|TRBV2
CASSEENTGELFF
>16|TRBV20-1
CSARVRRVGRITEAFF
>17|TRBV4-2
CASSQEPQGGTGNTIYF
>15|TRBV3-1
CASSQGRGSTDTQYF
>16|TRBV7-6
CASSLTRGEMNTEAFF
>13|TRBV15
CATSRDRGGEQFF
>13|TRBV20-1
CSATLDISYEQYF
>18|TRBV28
CASSLWASGGTIYNEQFF
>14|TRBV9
CASSLQGADQPQHF
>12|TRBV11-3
CASSSVEGEQFF
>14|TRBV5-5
CASSWEQLNYGYTF
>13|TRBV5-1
CATGRSMGSPLHF
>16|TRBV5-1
CASSLRATGSTDTQYF
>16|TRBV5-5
CASSLVPSSVVAEAFF
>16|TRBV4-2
CASSQPGLAATDTQYF
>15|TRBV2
CASNGRGGAGQPQHF
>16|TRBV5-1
CASSLAGAGHLYEQYF
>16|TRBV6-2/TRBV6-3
CASTPHAGQSNYGYTF
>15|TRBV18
CASSLGTGNYNEQFF
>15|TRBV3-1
CASSQQAGSLYEQYF
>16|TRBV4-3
CASSQDAGGPGDEQFF
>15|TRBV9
CASSTTGENNSPLHF
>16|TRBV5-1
CASSWDPSSSYNEQFF
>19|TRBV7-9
CASSPKPRDRGPGRDTQYF